This TCR beta chain appears in the sequencing data of a study of CD8 T cells in ankylosing spondylitis. The germline V gene has CDR1 SGHKS and CDR2 YYEKEE (reference sequence). J lost 7 bases, V lost 2 bases, and 5 bases had no gene match. This CDR3 has 14 residues. Quantitative 5'-RACE with molecular barcodes was used to make the TCR beta libraries. TCRdb reprocessed the 5' RACE reads via MiXCR and lists one record per CDR3 protein. The table shows about 360,000 distinct CDR3 sequences, with roughly 20% occurring only once. General study results and limits: Ankylosing spondylitis blood appeared to be characterized by a TCR beta motif of several highly homologous variants. Existing reports had already noted some motif variants in reactive arthritis synovial fluid and blood.

This clonotype was detected a few times. Its specificity is not known. The specimen was blood, either unsorted or a sorted T cell fraction (not recorded which). This chain uses TRBV5-5 with TRBJ2-7, with 11 bases fitting TRBD1. This sequence originates from a male donor with ankylosing spondylitis or in good health (not recorded which). The DNA for the CDR3 is TGTGCCAGCAGCTTACTCGGGACAGGGGGAGAGCAGTACTTC. It translates to CASSLLGTGGEQYF.